Listed below are T cell receptor beta chains from one sample, sequenced in a study of blood T cells in healthy people across ages. Each CDR3 protein is one row after TCRdb ran MiXCR on the 5' RACE reads. The sample lists roughly 1 million distinct CDR3 sequences; approximately 25% were seen once. Separately, the same data were catalogued under a study of T cells of mothers and their children.

Sequencing used blood. The source of these receptors is a girl aged 2-9 years in good health. The conserved cysteine and the conserved F or W are not part of the CDR3 here. A D gene is named only where the DNA matches it firmly. Rows may omit the clone size; those that give it use once, few, many or a size class.

>TRBV3-1|NA|few|TRBJ1-2
ASSQVVGDPINYGYT
>TRBV13|NA|NA|TRBJ2-7
ASSLSRGTYEQY
>TRBV29-1|NA|few|TRBJ2-7
SVETPGENSYEQY
>TRBV9|TRBD2|many|TRBJ2-7
ASSSGGLSYEQY
>TRBV29-1|TRBD1|NA|TRBJ1-2
SVDPTGVDGYT
>TRBV7-4|NA|few|TRBJ2-5
ASSYYLRPCQQETQY
>TRBV20-1|TRBD1|NA|TRBJ2-3
SARAPGQGADTQY
>TRBV4-3|NA|many|TRBJ2-4
ASSQELRNIQY
>TRBV18|NA|few|TRBJ2-5
ASSPWGRYQETQY
>TRBV13|NA|few|TRBJ1-3
ASSLYRDSSGNTIY
>TRBV15|NA|NA|TRBJ2-1
ATSRDFWNEQF
>TRBV7-9|NA|NA|TRBJ2-7
ASSPPLSDEQY
>TRBV5-1|NA|few|TRBJ2-5
ASSLRIELGEETQY
>TRBV7-6|NA|NA|TRBJ2-5
ASSPPSINQETQY
>TRBV7-9|NA|NA|TRBJ1-2
AGYGAYGYT
>TRBV12-3/TRBV12-4|TRBD2|once|TRBJ2-1
ASSSLAGPD
>TRBV29-1|TRBD2|few|TRBJ2-1
SVFGTSVYNEQF
>TRBV2|NA|NA|TRBJ1-2
ASNLRTVENYGYT
>TRBV12-3/TRBV12-4|NA|many|TRBJ2-7
ASSPGQPYEQY
>TRBV4-1|NA|NA|TRBJ1-1
ASSQERPETEAF
>TRBV7-2|NA|NA|TRBJ2-7
ASSLARESEQY
>TRBV29-1|TRBD2|NA|TRBJ2-1
SVQGGLAINNEQF
>TRBV4-3|NA|few|NA
ASSQGLGEQF